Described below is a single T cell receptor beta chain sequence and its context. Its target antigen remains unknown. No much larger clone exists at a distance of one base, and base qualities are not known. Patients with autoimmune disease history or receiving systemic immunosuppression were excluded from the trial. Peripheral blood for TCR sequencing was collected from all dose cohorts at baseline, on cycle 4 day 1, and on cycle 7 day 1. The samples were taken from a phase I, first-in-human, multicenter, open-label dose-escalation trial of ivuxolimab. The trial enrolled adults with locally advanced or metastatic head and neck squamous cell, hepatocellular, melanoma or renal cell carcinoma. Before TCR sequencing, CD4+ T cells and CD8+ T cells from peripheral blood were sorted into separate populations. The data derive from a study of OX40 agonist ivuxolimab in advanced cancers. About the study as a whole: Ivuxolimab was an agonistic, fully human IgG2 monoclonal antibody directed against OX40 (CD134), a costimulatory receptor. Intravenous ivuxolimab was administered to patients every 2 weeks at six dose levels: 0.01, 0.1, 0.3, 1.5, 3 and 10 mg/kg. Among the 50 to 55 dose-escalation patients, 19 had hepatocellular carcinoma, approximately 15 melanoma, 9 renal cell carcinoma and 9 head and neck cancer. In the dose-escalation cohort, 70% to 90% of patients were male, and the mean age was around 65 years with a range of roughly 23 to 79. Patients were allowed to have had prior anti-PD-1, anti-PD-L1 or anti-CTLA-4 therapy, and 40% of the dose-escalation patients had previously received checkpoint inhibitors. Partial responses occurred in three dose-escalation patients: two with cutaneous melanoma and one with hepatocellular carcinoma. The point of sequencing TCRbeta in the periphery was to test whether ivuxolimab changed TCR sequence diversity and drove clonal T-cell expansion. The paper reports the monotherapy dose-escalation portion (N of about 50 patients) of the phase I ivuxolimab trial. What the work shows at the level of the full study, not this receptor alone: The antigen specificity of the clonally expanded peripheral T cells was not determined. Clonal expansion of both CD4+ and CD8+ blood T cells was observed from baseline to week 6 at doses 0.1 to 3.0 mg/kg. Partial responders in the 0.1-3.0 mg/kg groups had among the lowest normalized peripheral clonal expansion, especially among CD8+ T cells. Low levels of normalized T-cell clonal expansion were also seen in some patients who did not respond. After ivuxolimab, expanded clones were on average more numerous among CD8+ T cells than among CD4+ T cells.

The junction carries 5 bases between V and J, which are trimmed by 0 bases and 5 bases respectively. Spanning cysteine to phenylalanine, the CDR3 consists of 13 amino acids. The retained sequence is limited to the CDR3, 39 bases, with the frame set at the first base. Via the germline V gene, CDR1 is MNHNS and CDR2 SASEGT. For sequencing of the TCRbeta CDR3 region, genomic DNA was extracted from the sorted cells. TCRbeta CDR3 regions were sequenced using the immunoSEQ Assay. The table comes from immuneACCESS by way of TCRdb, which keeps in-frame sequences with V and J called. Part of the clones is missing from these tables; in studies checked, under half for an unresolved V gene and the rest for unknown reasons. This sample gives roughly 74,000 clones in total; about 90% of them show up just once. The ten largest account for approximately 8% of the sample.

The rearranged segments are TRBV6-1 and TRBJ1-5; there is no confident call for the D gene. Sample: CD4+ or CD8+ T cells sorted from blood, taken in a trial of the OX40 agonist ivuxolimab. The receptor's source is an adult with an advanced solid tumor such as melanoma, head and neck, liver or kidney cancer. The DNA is TGTGCCAGCAGTGAAGCCAGCTATCAGCCCCAGCATTTT. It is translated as CASSEASYQPQHF.